The entry that follows covers one T cell receptor (beta chain) sequence. The data originate from a study of blood T cell repertoires in COVID-19. About the study: Samples representing acute and convalescent COVID-19 were sourced from the United States, Italy and Spain.

Trimming took off 3 bases at V and 0 bases at J, with 12 bases between the two ends. Germline V gene sequence: CDR1 MGHRA, CDR2 YSYEKL. The CDR3 is 17 residues long. Using immunoSEQ multiplex PCR, the repertoire was profiled, and TCRdb retains in-frame clones only, with some absent. The sample holds 45,000 to 60,000 clones; approximately 86% are singletons and the top ten take about 1.2%. The sample consisted of peripheral blood. The clonotype was recovered from a man aged 55 to 69 with acute or convalescent COVID-19. The rearrangement links TRBV4-1 to TRBJ1-6, with D possibly matching TRBD1 (5 bases). The CDR3 nucleotides read TGCGCCAGCAGCCAGGAGGGGCTGAGCTCCTATAATTCACCCCTCCACTTT. This encodes CASSQEGLSSYNSPLHF.